These 10 T cell receptor beta chains share one sample of origin, sequenced in a study of a mutant IDH1 vaccine in newly diagnosed glioma. The antigens these receptors bind are not known. As for time point: week 35, safety follow-up. Topical imiquimod was applied with each vaccine dose, which held 300 ug of mutant IDH1 20-mer peptide. Profiling relied on immunoSEQ multiplex PCR, and the TCRdb table lists in-frame clones only, not all of them. The sample comprises approximately 50,000 clones, approximately 79% of which are singletons, and 6.7% rests with the top ten. Source: PBMCs, taken from a glioma patient whose treatment included an IDH1 peptide vaccine. All receptors derive from a man in his forties or fifties with glioma.

This clone came up once. CDR3 residues: CASSALGGSGEQYF. As DNA, the CDR3 is TGTGCCAGCAGCGCCCTGGGGGGTAGTGGGGAGCAGTACTTC. This sequence joins TRBV7-6 and TRBJ2-7; D is perhaps TRBD2 (6 bases). The V end was cut by 5 bases, the J end by 7 bases, with 18 bases between. Looked up from germline, CDR1 is SGHVS and CDR2 is FNYEAQ. This CDR3 contains 14 residues.

The CDR3 loop is CASYGRADQPQHF. CDR3 in DNA: TGTGCCAGCTATGGCAGGGCGGATCAGCCCCAGCATTTT. The V call is TRBV6-1, the J call TRBJ1-5; weak D call: TRBD1 (5 bases). Germline V gene sequence: CDR1 MNHNS, CDR2 SASEGT. The V end was cut by 8 bases, the J end by 5 bases, with 13 bases between. This CDR3 contains 13 residues.

A few counts support this clone. The CDR3 nucleotides read TGTGCCAGTAGTATCACAGGGGGAATCATGAACACTGAAGCTTTCTTT. The encoded protein is CASSITGGIMNTEAFF. V gene TRBV19 combines with J gene TRBJ1-1, with 8 nucleotides matching TRBD1. Germline lookup yields CDR1 LNHDA and CDR2 SQIVND (reference sequence). J lost 0 bases, V lost 3 bases, and 6 bases had no gene match. The CDR3 is 16 residues long. The complete variable domain, with remaining parts taken from reference TRBV19 and TRBJ1-1, reads DGGITQSPKYLFRKEGQNVTLSCEQNLNHDAMYWYRQDPGQGLRLIYYSQIVNDFQKGDIAEGYSVSREKKESFPLTVTSAQKNPTAFYLCASSITGGIMNTEAFFGQGTRLTVV.

This clone came up once. The chain couples TRBV5-1 to TRBJ1-2; D may be TRBD1 (6 bases). CDR1 and CDR2 (germline): SGHRS, YFSETQ. V lost 4 bases to trimming and J lost 5 bases, with 12 bases between them. The CDR3 covers 13 residues. The CDR3 here is CASSLDGQYGYTF. As DNA, the CDR3 is TGCGCCAGCAGCCTTGACGGACAGTATGGCTACACCTTC.

J is TRBJ2-2 and V is TRBV30; 9 bases agree with TRBD2. J was trimmed by 2 bases and V by 0 bases; bases with no gene match: 7. Per the germline V gene, CDR1 is GTSNPN and CDR2 is SVGIG (reference sequence). This CDR3 contains 17 residues. CDR3 in DNA: TGTGCCTGGAGTGTACTTTTAGCGGGGGCTAACACCGGGGAGCTGTTTTTT. Its protein product is CAWSVLLAGANTGELFF.

The rearrangement uses TRBV5-1 and TRBJ2-3; D is unclear. Trimming removed 5 bases from V and 0 bases from J, with 7 bases in between. CDR1 and CDR2 (germline): SGHRS, YFSETQ. The CDR3 covers 13 residues. The CDR3 loop is CASSLGSTDTQYF. DNA for the CDR3: TGCGCCAGCAGTTTAGGGAGCACAGATACGCAGTATTTT.

This clone showed up just a few times. The chain recombines TRBV12-5 with TRBJ2-7; D remains ambiguous. Germline CDR1 and CDR2: LGHNT and FRNRAP. Trimming left V 0 bases short and J 7 bases short, with 4 bases between. CDR3 length: 11 amino acids. The CDR3 reads CASGLVREQYF. The DNA of the CDR3 is TGTGCTAGTGGTTTGGTCAGGGAGCAGTACTTC.

This clone was seen a single time. The rearrangement links TRBV7-2 to TRBJ2-7; 7 nucleotides agree with TRBD2. The CDR3 has 13 residues. Germline-derived CDR1 and CDR2 are SGHTA and FQGNSA. The ends lost 3 bases at V and 5 bases at J; junction bases unmatched: 4. DNA for the CDR3: TGTGCCAGCAGCTTGGGGGGGTACAACGAGCAGTACTTC. It encodes CASSLGGYNEQYF.

This clone was observed a few times. The chain carries TRBV5-6 and TRBJ2-1; 9 bases map to TRBD2. There are 16 residues in the CDR3. V was clipped by 4 bases and J by 4 bases; unmatched bases: 9. CDR1 and CDR2 from the germline V gene are SGHDT and YYEEEE. CDR3 residues: CASSLRGAGGYNEQFF. The CDR3 DNA is TGTGCCAGCAGCCTACGGGGAGCGGGGGGTTACAATGAGCAGTTCTTC.

The chain employs TRBV11-2 and TRBJ2-6; D is unresolved. CDR1 SGHAT and CDR2 FQNNGV come from the germline V gene. V dropped 2 bases and J dropped 0 bases, with 5 bases sitting between them. This CDR3 has 15 amino acids. The CDR3 DNA follows: TGTGCCAGCAGCTTAAAGGGCTCTGGGGCCAACGTCCTGACTTTC. Protein product: CASSLKGSGANVLTF.